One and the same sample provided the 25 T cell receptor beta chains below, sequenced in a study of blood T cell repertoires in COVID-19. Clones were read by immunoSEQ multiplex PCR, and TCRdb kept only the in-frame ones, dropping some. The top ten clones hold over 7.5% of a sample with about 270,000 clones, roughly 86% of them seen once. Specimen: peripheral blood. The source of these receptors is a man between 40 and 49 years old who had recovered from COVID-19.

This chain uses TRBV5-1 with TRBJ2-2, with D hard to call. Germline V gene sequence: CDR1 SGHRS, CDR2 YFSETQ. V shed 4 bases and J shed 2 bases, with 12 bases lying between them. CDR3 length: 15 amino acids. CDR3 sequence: CASSPSWANTGELFF. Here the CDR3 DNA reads TGCGCCAGCAGCCCCTCATGGGCAAACACCGGGGAGCTGTTTTTT.

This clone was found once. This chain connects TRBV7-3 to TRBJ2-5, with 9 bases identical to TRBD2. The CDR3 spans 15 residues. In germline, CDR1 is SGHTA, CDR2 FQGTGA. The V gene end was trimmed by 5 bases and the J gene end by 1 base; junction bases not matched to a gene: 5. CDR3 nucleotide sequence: TGTGCCAGCAGCAAAGGACTAGCGAGCCAAGAGACCCAGTACTTC. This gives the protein CASSKGLASQETQYF. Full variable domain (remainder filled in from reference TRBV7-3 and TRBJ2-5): GAGVSQTPSNKVTEKGKYVELRCDPISGHTALYWYRQSLGQGPEFLIYFQGTGAADDSGLPNDRFFAVRPEGSVSTLKIQRTERGDSAVYLCASSKGLASQETQYFGPGTRLLVL.

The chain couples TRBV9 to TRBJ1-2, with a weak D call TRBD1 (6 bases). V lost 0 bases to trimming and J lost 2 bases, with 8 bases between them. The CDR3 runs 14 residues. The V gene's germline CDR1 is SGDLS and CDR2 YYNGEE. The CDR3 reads CASSVATGNYGYTF. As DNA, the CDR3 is TGTGCCAGCAGCGTAGCTACAGGGAACTATGGCTACACCTTC.

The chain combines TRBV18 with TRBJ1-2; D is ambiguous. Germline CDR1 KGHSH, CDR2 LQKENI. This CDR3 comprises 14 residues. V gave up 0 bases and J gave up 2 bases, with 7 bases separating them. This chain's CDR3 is CASSPPNSNYGYTF. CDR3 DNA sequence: TGTGCCAGCTCACCACCGAACAGCAACTATGGCTACACCTTC.

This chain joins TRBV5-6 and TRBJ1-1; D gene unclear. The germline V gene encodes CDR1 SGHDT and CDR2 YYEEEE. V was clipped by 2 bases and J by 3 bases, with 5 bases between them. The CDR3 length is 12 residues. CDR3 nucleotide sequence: TGTGCCAGCAGCTTCCTTCACACTGAAGCTTTCTTT. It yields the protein CASSFLHTEAFF.

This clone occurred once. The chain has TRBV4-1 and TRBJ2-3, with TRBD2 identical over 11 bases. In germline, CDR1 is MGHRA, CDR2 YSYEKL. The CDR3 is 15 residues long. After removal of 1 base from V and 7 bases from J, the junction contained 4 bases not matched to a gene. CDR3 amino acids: CASSQGLAGGNTQYF. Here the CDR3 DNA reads TGCGCCAGCAGCCAAGGGCTAGCGGGAGGCAATACGCAGTATTTT.

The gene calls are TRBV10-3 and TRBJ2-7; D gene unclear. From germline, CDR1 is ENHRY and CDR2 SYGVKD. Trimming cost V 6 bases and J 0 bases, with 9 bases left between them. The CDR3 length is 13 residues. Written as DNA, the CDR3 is TGTGCCATCAGGGCACAGAGCTCCTACGAGCAGTACTTC. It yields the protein CAIRAQSSYEQYF.

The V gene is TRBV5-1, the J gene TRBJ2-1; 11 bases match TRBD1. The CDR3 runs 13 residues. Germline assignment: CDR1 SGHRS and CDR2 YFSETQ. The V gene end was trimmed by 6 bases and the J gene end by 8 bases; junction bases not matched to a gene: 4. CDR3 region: CASKGQGVDEQFF. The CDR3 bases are TGCGCCAGCAAGGGACAGGGGGTGGATGAGCAGTTCTTC.

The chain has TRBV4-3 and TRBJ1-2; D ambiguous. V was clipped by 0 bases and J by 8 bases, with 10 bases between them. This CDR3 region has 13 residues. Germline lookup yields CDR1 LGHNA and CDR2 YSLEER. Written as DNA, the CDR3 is TGCGCCAGCAGCCAAGATCGAACGGGAGGCTACACCTTC. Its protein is CASSQDRTGGYTF.

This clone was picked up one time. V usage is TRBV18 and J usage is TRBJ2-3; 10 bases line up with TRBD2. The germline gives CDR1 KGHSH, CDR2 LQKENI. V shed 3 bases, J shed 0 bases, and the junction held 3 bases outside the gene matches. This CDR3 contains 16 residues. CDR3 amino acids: CASSPPLAGSTDTQYF. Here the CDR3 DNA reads TGTGCCAGCTCACCCCCACTAGCGGGGAGCACAGATACGCAGTATTTT. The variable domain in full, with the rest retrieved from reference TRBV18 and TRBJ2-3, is NAGVMQNPRHLVRRRGQEARLRCSPMKGHSHVYWYRQLPEEGLKFMVYLQKENIIDESGMPKERFSAEFPKEGPSILRIQQVVRGDSAAYFCASSPPLAGSTDTQYFGPGTRLTVL.

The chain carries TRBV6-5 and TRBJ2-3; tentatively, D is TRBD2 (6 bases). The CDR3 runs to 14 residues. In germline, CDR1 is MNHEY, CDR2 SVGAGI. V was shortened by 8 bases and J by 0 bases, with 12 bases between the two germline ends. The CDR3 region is CASPGDTSTDTQYF. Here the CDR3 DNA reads TGTGCCAGCCCGGGGGATACTAGCACAGATACGCAGTATTTT.

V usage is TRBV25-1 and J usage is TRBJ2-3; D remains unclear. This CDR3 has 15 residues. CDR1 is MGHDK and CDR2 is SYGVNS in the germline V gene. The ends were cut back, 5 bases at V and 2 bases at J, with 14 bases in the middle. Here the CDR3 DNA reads TGTGCCAGCAGTAGTCTGCGCACCCACACAGATACGCAGTATTTT. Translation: CASSSLRTHTDTQYF.

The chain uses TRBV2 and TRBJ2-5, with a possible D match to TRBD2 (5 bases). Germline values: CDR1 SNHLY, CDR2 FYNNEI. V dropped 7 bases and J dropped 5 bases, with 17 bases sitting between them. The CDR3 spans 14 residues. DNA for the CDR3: TGTGCCAGCATGCGGGCTCCCAGAGGGGAGACCCAGTACTTC. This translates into CASMRAPRGETQYF.

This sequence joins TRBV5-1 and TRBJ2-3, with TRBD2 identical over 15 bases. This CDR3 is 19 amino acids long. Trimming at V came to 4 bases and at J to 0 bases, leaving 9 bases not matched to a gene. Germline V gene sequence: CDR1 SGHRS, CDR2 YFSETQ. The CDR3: CASSTGLAGGTTSTDTQYF. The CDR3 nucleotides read TGCGCCAGCAGCACGGGACTAGCGGGGGGCACTACTAGCACAGATACGCAGTATTTT. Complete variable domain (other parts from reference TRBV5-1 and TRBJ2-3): KAGVTQTPRYLIKTRGQQVTLSCSPISGHRSVSWYQQTPGQGLQFLFEYFSETQRNKGNFPGRFSGRQFSNSRSEMNVSTLELGDSALYLCASSTGLAGGTTSTDTQYFGPGTRLTVL.

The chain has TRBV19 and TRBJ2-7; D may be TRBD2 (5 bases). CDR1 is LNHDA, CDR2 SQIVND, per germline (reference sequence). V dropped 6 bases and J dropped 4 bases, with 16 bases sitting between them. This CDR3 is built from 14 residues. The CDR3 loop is CASRNGRGNYEQYF. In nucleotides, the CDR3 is TGTGCCAGTAGAAATGGTCGGGGAAATTACGAGCAGTACTTC.

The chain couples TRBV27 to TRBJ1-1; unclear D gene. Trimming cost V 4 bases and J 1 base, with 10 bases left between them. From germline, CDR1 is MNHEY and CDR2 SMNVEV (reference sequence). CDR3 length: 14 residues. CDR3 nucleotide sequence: TGTGCCAGCAGTTGGGTGGCGGCGAACACTGAAGCTTTCTTT. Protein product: CASSWVAANTEAFF.

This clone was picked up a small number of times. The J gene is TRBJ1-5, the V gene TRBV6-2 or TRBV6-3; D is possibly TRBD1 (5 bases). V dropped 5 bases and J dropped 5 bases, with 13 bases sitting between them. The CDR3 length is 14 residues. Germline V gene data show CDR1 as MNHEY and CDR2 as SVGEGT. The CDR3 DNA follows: TGTGCCAGCAGTGATGCAGGGAGGTATCAGCCCCAGCATTTT. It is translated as CASSDAGRYQPQHF.

CDR3 DNA sequence: TGTGCCAGCAGGAGGGGCCAGGGGCGCGAAAAACTGTTTTTT. Amino acids: CASRRGQGREKLFF. The chain couples TRBV6-5 to TRBJ1-4; tentatively, D is TRBD1 (6 bases). The CDR3 consists of 14 residues. Germline CDR1 is MNHEY and CDR2 is SVGAGI. Trimming removed 6 bases from V and 8 bases from J, with 16 bases in between.

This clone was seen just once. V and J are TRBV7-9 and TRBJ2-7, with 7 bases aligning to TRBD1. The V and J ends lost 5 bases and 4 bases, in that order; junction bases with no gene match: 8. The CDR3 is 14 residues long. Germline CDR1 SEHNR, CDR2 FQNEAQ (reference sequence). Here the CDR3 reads CASSPETGTYEQYF. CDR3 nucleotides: TGTGCCAGCAGCCCCGAGACAGGGACATACGAGCAGTACTTC. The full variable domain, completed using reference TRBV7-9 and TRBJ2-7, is DTGVSQNPRHKITKRGQNVTFRCDPISEHNRLYWYRQTLGQGPEFLTYFQNEAQLEKSRLLSDRFSAERPKGSFSTLEIQRTEQGDSAMYLCASSPETGTYEQYFGPGTRLTVT.

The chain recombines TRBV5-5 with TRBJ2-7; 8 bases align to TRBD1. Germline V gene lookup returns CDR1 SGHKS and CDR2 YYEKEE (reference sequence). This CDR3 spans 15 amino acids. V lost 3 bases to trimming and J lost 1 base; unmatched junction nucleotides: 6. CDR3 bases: TGTGCCAGCAGCTCAGGGACAGGATATTCCTACGAGCAGTACTTC. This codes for CASSSGTGYSYEQYF.

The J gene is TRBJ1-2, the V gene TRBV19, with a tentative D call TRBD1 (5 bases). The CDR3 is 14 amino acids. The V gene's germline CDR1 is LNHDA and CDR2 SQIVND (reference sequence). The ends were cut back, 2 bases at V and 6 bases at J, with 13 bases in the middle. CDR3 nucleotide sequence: TGTGCCAGTAGTATATCGCAGGGTCGGGATGGCTACACCTTC. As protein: CASSISQGRDGYTF.

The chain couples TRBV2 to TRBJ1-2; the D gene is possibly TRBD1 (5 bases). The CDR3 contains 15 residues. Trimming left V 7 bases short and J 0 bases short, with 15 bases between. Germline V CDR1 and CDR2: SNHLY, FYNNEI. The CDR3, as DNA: TGTGCCAGCATATTAGGGACTACAGCTAACTATGGCTACACCTTC. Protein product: CASILGTTANYGYTF.

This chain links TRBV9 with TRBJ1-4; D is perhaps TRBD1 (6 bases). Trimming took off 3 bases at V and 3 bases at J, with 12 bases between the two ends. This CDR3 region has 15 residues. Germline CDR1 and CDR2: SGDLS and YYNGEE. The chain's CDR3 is CASSGTVAANEKLFF. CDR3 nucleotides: TGTGCCAGCAGCGGGACAGTGGCAGCTAATGAAAAACTGTTTTTT.

The CDR3 DNA is TGCGCCAGCAGCATAACGAATGACAGGGCCGTACTGCCAGATACGCAGTATTTT. Its protein is CASSITNDRAVLPDTQYF. The chain joins TRBV5-1 to TRBJ2-3, with 7 bases that match TRBD1. The J segment lost 4 bases and the V segment lost 4 bases, leaving 18 bases of the junction unmatched. The germline V gene has CDR1 SGHRS and CDR2 YFSETQ. There are 18 residues in the CDR3.

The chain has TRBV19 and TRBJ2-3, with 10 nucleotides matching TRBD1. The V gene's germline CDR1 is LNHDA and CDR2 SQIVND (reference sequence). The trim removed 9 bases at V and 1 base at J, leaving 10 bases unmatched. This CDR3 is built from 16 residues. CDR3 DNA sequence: TGTGCCAGCAACATAGACAGGGGGCACGGCACAGATACGCAGTATTTT. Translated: CASNIDRGHGTDTQYF.